A selection of T cell receptor beta chains follows, all from one sample in a study of cytomegalovirus exposure and HLA in healthy donors. Profiled with immunoSEQ multiplex PCR; TCRdb holds only in-frame clones, not every one. The sample has about 160,000 clones, around 75% seen once; the top ten hold around 2.5%. Material: PBMCs. Source of these receptors: a female donor in good health and CMV-seronegative. The CDR3 runs from the conserved cysteine through the conserved F or W. Size tells how often a clone was seen (once, few, many) or the class of an expanded clone, and some rows leave it out.

CDR3 protein: CASSPLTSGSPTDTQYF
V gene: TRBV19
clone size: NA
J gene: TRBJ2-3

CDR3 protein: CASKGEASYNEQFF
V gene: TRBV28
clone size: NA
J gene: TRBJ2-1

CDR3 protein: CASSWGGRTDTQYF
V gene: TRBV7-2
clone size: NA
J gene: TRBJ2-3

CDR3 protein: CSATTDRVTYF
V gene: TRBV20-1
clone size: NA
J gene: TRBJ2-7

CDR3 protein: CASSVGTASSYEQYF
V gene: TRBV9
clone size: NA
J gene: TRBJ2-7

CDR3 protein: CASSQDGAITGELFF
V gene: TRBV4-3
clone size: NA
J gene: TRBJ2-2

CDR3 protein: CASSTDGVTNEKLFF
V gene: TRBV9
clone size: NA
J gene: TRBJ1-4

CDR3 protein: CASSLARGQETQYF
V gene: TRBV11-1
clone size: NA
J gene: TRBJ2-5

CDR3 protein: CASCRDRGEKLFF
V gene: TRBV7-2
clone size: NA
J gene: TRBJ1-4

CDR3 protein: CASTRNGAGELFF
V gene: TRBV14
clone size: NA
J gene: TRBJ2-2

CDR3 protein: CASSSSAGLTGELFF
V gene: TRBV27
clone size: NA
J gene: TRBJ2-2

CDR3 protein: CASSPTSGGWDTQYF
V gene: TRBV7-3
clone size: few
J gene: TRBJ2-3

CDR3 protein: CASRPTTGPQYF
V gene: TRBV6-5
clone size: few
J gene: TRBJ2-3

CDR3 protein: CASDISRRGDTQYF
V gene: TRBV6-6
clone size: NA
J gene: TRBJ2-3

CDR3 protein: CASSGSGVGTDTQYF
V gene: TRBV6-5
clone size: NA
J gene: TRBJ2-3

CDR3 protein: CASSQEASGGGTDTQYF
V gene: TRBV4-1
clone size: once
J gene: TRBJ2-3

CDR3 protein: CASSYDPVEGTQYF
V gene: TRBV6-5
clone size: NA
J gene: TRBJ2-5

CDR3 protein: CASSLGTSGVNEQFF
V gene: TRBV7-8
clone size: NA
J gene: TRBJ2-1

CDR3 protein: CASSLASGQPQHF
V gene: TRBV7-2
clone size: NA
J gene: TRBJ1-5

CDR3 protein: CATSRARQGAGGYTF
V gene: TRBV15
clone size: few
J gene: TRBJ1-2

CDR3 protein: CASSQDRAGGGDNEQFF
V gene: TRBV4-3
clone size: NA
J gene: TRBJ2-1

CDR3 protein: CASSMVWGPDTQYF
V gene: TRBV19
clone size: NA
J gene: TRBJ2-3

CDR3 protein: CASSYSGGSGETQYF
V gene: TRBV6-5
clone size: few
J gene: TRBJ2-5

CDR3 protein: CASAQVLSGNTIYF
V gene: TRBV28
clone size: NA
J gene: TRBJ1-3

CDR3 protein: CASSQEWAGTGANTGELFF
V gene: TRBV4-1
clone size: once
J gene: TRBJ2-2

CDR3 protein: CASSYSTAQETQYF
V gene: TRBV6-5
clone size: NA
J gene: TRBJ2-5

CDR3 protein: CASRVAGEVETQYF
V gene: TRBV6-6
clone size: NA
J gene: TRBJ2-5

CDR3 protein: CASSQGGQGPYEQYF
V gene: TRBV4-3
clone size: NA
J gene: TRBJ2-7

CDR3 protein: CASSETSGDNEQFF
V gene: TRBV2
clone size: few
J gene: TRBJ2-1

CDR3 protein: CASRGTGGTEAFF
V gene: TRBV27
clone size: few
J gene: TRBJ1-1

CDR3 protein: CASSEMGAGSQPQHF
V gene: TRBV2
clone size: once
J gene: TRBJ1-5

CDR3 protein: CASSWGLDYEQYF
V gene: TRBV27
clone size: NA
J gene: TRBJ2-7

CDR3 protein: CASSLGSSGPFTDTQYF
V gene: TRBV27
clone size: NA
J gene: TRBJ2-3

CDR3 protein: CASSRGTSGGENIQYF
V gene: TRBV9
clone size: few
J gene: TRBJ2-4

CDR3 protein: CSVVPTSGSSYNEQFF
V gene: TRBV29-1
clone size: NA
J gene: TRBJ2-1

CDR3 protein: CASRQGFNQPQHF
V gene: TRBV6-5
clone size: few
J gene: TRBJ1-5

CDR3 protein: CASSAGTGQFF
V gene: TRBV28
clone size: NA
J gene: TRBJ2-1

CDR3 protein: CASSRGLDGKTQYF
V gene: TRBV6-5
clone size: NA
J gene: TRBJ2-5

CDR3 protein: CASSSSGERDEQYF
V gene: TRBV28
clone size: NA
J gene: TRBJ2-7

CDR3 protein: CASSLVPTDNEQFF
V gene: TRBV5-1
clone size: NA
J gene: TRBJ2-1

CDR3 protein: CASSPSGGWGANVLTF
V gene: TRBV7-2
clone size: NA
J gene: TRBJ2-6

CDR3 protein: CASSQGQGRGREPQHF
V gene: TRBV4-1
clone size: NA
J gene: TRBJ1-5

CDR3 protein: CASSLRTGSAADTQYF
V gene: TRBV27
clone size: NA
J gene: TRBJ2-3

CDR3 protein: CASSQDRQGGYGYTF
V gene: TRBV4-3
clone size: once
J gene: TRBJ1-2

CDR3 protein: CASSLAVSSYEQYF
V gene: TRBV5-1
clone size: few
J gene: TRBJ2-7

CDR3 protein: CASNAWGGTGDTIYF
V gene: TRBV2
clone size: NA
J gene: TRBJ1-3

CDR3 protein: CASSFSQRTDTQYF
V gene: TRBV7-9
clone size: NA
J gene: TRBJ2-3

CDR3 protein: CASSPGSSNEKLFF
V gene: TRBV18
clone size: NA
J gene: TRBJ1-4

CDR3 protein: CASSMLAGLQPQHF
V gene: TRBV19
clone size: NA
J gene: TRBJ1-5

CDR3 protein: CASSQDRGGNEQFF
V gene: TRBV4-1
clone size: NA
J gene: TRBJ2-1

CDR3 protein: CAWSVQGGNQPQHF
V gene: TRBV30
clone size: NA
J gene: TRBJ1-5

CDR3 protein: CARPGQGGQPQHF
V gene: TRBV25-1
clone size: NA
J gene: TRBJ1-5